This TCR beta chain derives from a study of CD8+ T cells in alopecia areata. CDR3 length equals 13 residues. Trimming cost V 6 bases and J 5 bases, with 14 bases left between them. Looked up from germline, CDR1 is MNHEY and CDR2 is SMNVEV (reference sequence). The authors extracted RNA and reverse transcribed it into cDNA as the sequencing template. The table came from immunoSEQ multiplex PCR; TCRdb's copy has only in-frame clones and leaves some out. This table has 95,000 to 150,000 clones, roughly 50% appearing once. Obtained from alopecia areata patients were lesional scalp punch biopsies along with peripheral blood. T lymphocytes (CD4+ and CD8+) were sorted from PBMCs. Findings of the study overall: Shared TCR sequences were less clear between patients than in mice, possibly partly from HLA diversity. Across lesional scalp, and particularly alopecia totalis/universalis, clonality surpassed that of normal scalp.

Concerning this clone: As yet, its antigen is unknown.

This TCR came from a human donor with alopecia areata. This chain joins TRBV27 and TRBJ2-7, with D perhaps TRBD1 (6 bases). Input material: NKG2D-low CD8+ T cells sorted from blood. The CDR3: CASRPRTDNEQYF. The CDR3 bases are TGTGCCAGCAGGCCAAGGACAGACAACGAGCAGTACTTC.